The entry below gives a single T cell receptor beta chain sequence along with its context. Per the original methods: Scientists estimated how many nucleated cells there were by amplifying reference gene primers. Here immunoSEQ multiplex PCR was the method, and the copy in TCRdb shows in-frame clones only, minus some. V, J and clone size reflect that table, while D and trimming were determined from the DNA. The sample has 200,000 to 300,000 clones; 83% are singletons. These data come from a study of blood T cell repertoires in COVID-19. V lost 5 bases, J lost 4 bases, and 4 bases stayed unmatched. The CDR3 is made up of 13 amino acids.

Sequences were obtained from peripheral blood. The sequence was collected from a human donor in a cohort sampled during active COVID-19. The chain links TRBV12-3 or TRBV12-4 to TRBJ2-5, with 7 nucleotides matching TRBD1. The CDR3 DNA follows: TGTGCCAGCAGTAACCGGACAGGAGAGACCCAGTACTTC. This sequence encodes CASSNRTGETQYF.